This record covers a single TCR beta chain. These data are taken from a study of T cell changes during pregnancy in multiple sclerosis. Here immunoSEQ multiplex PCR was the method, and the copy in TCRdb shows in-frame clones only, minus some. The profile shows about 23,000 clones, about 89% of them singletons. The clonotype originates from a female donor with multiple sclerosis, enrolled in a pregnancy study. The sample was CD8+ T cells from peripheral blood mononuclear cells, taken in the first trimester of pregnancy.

CDR3 bases: TGCGCCAGCAGCCGATCAGCGGGAGGGCCCAATGAGCAGTTCTTC. It encodes CASSRSAGGPNEQFF. V gene TRBV4-1 combines with J gene TRBJ2-1; 10 nucleotides align to TRBD2. The CDR3 consists of 15 residues. CDR1 is MGHRA and CDR2 is YSYEKL in the germline V gene. V lost 4 bases, J lost 6 bases, and 6 bases stayed unmatched.